This TCR beta chain was profiled in a study of T cells after yellow fever vaccination. In germline, CDR1 is MDHEN, CDR2 SYDVKM. The V segment lost 7 bases and the J segment 4 bases; nucleotides outside the gene matches: 14. The CDR3 has 16 residues. UMIs were added to TCR cDNA along with a universal primer site when it was made by 5'RACE template switching. Each CDR3 protein gets one entry after TCRdb re-called the 5' RACE reads with MiXCR. The sample comprises some 300,000 distinct CDR3 sequences, 3.6% of which are singletons, and 20% to 30% rests with the top ten. The chain combines TRBV28 with TRBJ2-5; TRBD1 matches 8 bases. Here the sequenced sample was PBMCs, taken on the day of the yellow fever booster vaccination. The source is a man younger than 35 who received the YFV17D yellow fever vaccine. The CDR3: CASTSPGQGRGETQYF. The CDR3 DNA sequence: TGTGCCAGCACCTCACCCGGACAGGGCCGAGGAGAGACCCAGTACTTC.